This T cell receptor beta chain was profiled in a study of T-cell reconstitution after alpha-beta-depleted transplantation in children. A note on this clonotype: Its antigen is as yet unknown.

Researchers prepared the TCRbeta library using unique molecular identifiers, the study reports. MiXCR, run by TCRdb on the PCR reads, gives a single entry per CDR3 protein. This sample has about 130,000 distinct CDR3 sequences, with around a tenth found just once. Study findings and constraints: At day 60, the high TCRbeta diversity found in some patients originated from recipient T cells and thymic progenitors that had survived.

Trimming took 5 bases from V and 0 from J, leaving 10 bases between them. CDR1 and CDR2 (germline): SGHRS, YFSETQ. This CDR3 region has 14 residues. The source is a girl under three years old who had a stem cell transplant for combined immunodeficiency, so the T cells may come from the graft donor. This chain connects TRBV5-1 to TRBJ2-3; D uncertain. Sample: PBMCs, mostly from graft donor cells, taken 180 days after TCRalphabeta/CD19-depleted stem cell transplant. In DNA form, the CDR3 reads TGCGCCAGCAGTGGCTCCTCTAGCACAGATACGCAGTATTTT. Translating gives CASSGSSSTDTQYF. The full variable domain, in which reference TRBV5-1 and TRBJ2-3 provide the parts outside the CDR3, is KAGVTQTPRYLIKTRGQQVTLSCSPISGHRSVSWYQQTPGQGLQFLFEYFSETQRNKGNFPGRFSGRQFSNSRSEMNVSTLELGDSALYLCASSGSSSTDTQYFGPGTRLTVL.